This passage covers 14 T cell receptor beta chains from one sample sequenced in a study of Graves' ophthalmopathy and Graves' hyperthyroidism. As the template, RNA transcripts were used to amplify TCR beta CDR3 regions. The first round was an RT-PCR with HTBI primers, and the second round was a multiplex PCR. TCRdb re-analysed the multiplex PCR reads in MiXCR, keeping a single row per CDR3 protein. Altogether about 550,000 distinct CDR3 sequences are present, less than 40% being singletons, with the ten largest covering approximately 4.1%. Sequenced material: peripheral blood or thyroid tissue (not recorded which). The receptors originated from an adult man with Graves' hyperthyroidism.

In its sample, this clonotype was seen many times. The rearrangement joins TRBV12-3 or TRBV12-4 to TRBJ1-1; 7 positions agree with TRBD1. V gave up 5 bases and J gave up 6 bases; unmatched junction bases: 9. This CDR3 contains 14 residues. CDR3 amino acids: CASSVDRDRAEAFF. The CDR3 DNA is TGTGCCAGCAGTGTAGACAGGGATCGCGCTGAAGCTTTCTTT.

The rearrangement uses TRBV2 and TRBJ2-2, with D hard to call. Between the trimmed V and J ends, which lost 1 base and 4 bases, there was a span of 19 bases. Germline V gene sequence: CDR1 SNHLY, CDR2 FYNNEI. The CDR3 contains 18 residues. The CDR3 spells CASSEDFVVQDGTGELFF. CDR3 sequence (DNA): TGTGCCAGCAGTGAAGATTTTGTGGTCCAGGACGGCACCGGGGAGCTGTTTTTT.

This clonotype was counted once. The chain has TRBV7-9 and TRBJ1-1, with D tentatively TRBD1 (5 bases). The germline V gene encodes CDR1 SEHNR and CDR2 FQNEAQ (reference sequence). Trimming removed 5 bases from V and 2 bases from J, with 18 bases in between. The CDR3 spans 16 residues. The CDR3 here is CASSIEVGGINTEAFF. The CDR3 DNA is TGTGCCAGCAGCATCGAGGTCGGGGGGATCAACACTGAAGCTTTCTTT.

The rearrangement uses TRBV12-5 and TRBJ1-1; D remains unclear. Germline CDR1 reads LGHNT; CDR2 reads FRNRAP. CDR3 length: 14 amino acids. Trimming cost V 0 bases and J 1 base, with 6 bases left between them. This CDR3 reads CASGLVNQNTEAFF. CDR3 in DNA: TGTGCTAGTGGTTTGGTAAACCAGAACACTGAAGCTTTCTTT.

This clonotype was observed a few times. J is TRBJ2-7 and V is TRBV5-8; D might be TRBD1 (5 bases). V dropped 0 bases and J dropped 5 bases, with 12 bases sitting between them. CDR3 length: 14 amino acids. Germline V gene sequence: CDR1 SGHTS, CDR2 YDEGEE. The chain's CDR3 is CASSLGGRAHEQYF. In DNA, the CDR3 is TGTGCCAGCAGCTTGGGAGGCAGGGCCCACGAGCAGTACTTC.

As regards this clonotype: A read error may account for a junction end that differs from germline. The rearrangement joins TRBV12-3 or TRBV12-4 to TRBJ2-7; TRBD1 or TRBD2 may be the D gene (5 bases each). The CDR3 is made up of 13 amino acids. The CDR3 reads CASSFQGTGELYF. The CDR3 nucleotides read TGTGCCAGCAGTTTTCAGGGAACCGGGGAGCTGTACTTC.

This clonotype was recorded a few times. This chain uses TRBV30 with TRBJ1-2, with no clear D. Germline-derived CDR1 and CDR2 are GTSNPN and SVGIG (reference sequence). This CDR3 is built from 12 residues. V was trimmed by 1 base and J by 2 bases, leaving 5 bases between them. CDR3 sequence reads: CAWSGVNYGYTF. For the CDR3, the DNA is TGTGCCTGGAGTGGGGTCAACTATGGCTACACCTTC.

This clonotype was counted at least ten times. The J gene is TRBJ2-2, the V gene TRBV7-9; the D gene is possibly TRBD2 (5 bases). The CDR3 sequence is 12 residues long. Looked up from germline, CDR1 is SEHNR and CDR2 is FQNEAQ (reference sequence). Trimming took off 5 bases at V and 7 bases at J, with 8 bases between the two ends. CDR3: CASSPGSGELFF. For the CDR3, the DNA is TGTGCCAGCAGCCCGGGGAGCGGGGAGCTGTTTTTT.

The rearrangement joins TRBV27 to TRBJ2-6, with a weak D call TRBD1 (6 bases). The ends were cut back, 5 bases at V and 4 bases at J, with 15 bases in the middle. Germline-derived CDR1 and CDR2 are MNHEY and SMNVEV (reference sequence). The CDR3 is 16 amino acids. The CDR3 bases are TGTGCCAGCAGTATCGTTACAGGGACCGGGGCCAACGTCCTGACTTTC. Translated, it gives CASSIVTGTGANVLTF.

This clonotype showed up just a few times. This chain joins TRBV5-4 and TRBJ1-2, with 7 bases fitting TRBD1. The V gene's germline CDR1 is SGHNT and CDR2 YYREEE (reference sequence). Losses at the gene ends were 4 bases for V and 3 bases for J; bases not matched to a gene: 9. This CDR3 has 15 amino acids. CDR3 residues: CASSPTTGFDYGYTF. As DNA, the CDR3 is TGTGCCAGCAGCCCCACGACAGGGTTTGACTATGGCTACACCTTC.

This clonotype has at least ten counts. V and J are TRBV20-1 and TRBJ1-2; D remains ambiguous. This CDR3 spans 12 amino acids. Germline V gene sequence: CDR1 DFQATT, CDR2 SNEGSKA (reference sequence). V lost 5 bases to trimming and J lost 3 bases, with 10 bases between them. The CDR3 DNA is TGCAGTGCTCCGACCCCCTACTATGGCTACACCTTC. Its translation is CSAPTPYYGYTF.

The gene calls are TRBV24-1 and TRBJ1-5; 12 bases map to TRBD1. The CDR3 is 16 amino acids. Germline assignment: CDR1 KGHDR and CDR2 SFDVKD. Germline trimming cut 1 base from V and 14 bases from J; bases unmatched to any gene: 11. For the CDR3, the DNA is TGTGCCACCAGTGATTTTACCGGGACAGGGGGCGGAGATGAGCATTTT. It yields the protein CATSDFTGTGGGDEHF.

The chain combines TRBV7-2 with TRBJ2-5; D tentatively fits TRBD1 or TRBD2 (5 bases each). Germline CDR1 and CDR2: SGHTA and FQGNSA. This CDR3 contains 16 residues. Trimming pared 1 base from V and 5 bases from J, leaving 17 bases between. The CDR3, as DNA: TGTGCCAGCAGCTTAGACGGGGCCGGCTTGATGGAGACCCAGTACTTC. It is translated as CASSLDGAGLMETQYF.

This clonotype was observed many times. V gene TRBV7-6 combines with J gene TRBJ2-7; D ambiguous. The CDR3 extends over 16 amino acids. CDR1 SGHVS and CDR2 FNYEAQ come from the germline V gene. Deletions cut 1 base from V and 5 bases from J, with 18 bases between. CDR3 amino acids: CASSLGLGFPINEQYF. DNA of the CDR3: TGTGCCAGCAGCTTAGGTCTCGGGTTCCCGATAAACGAGCAGTACTTC.